This note documents a single T cell receptor beta chain sequence. The source of the sample is a study of tumor-infiltrating lymphocytes in primary liver carcinoma. At the level of the study: Both sexes were represented among patients, who were 30 to 69 years old. Spanning 4.2 to 10 cm, the tumors were T1-T3 N0M0.

Deletions cut 0 bases from V and 9 bases from J, with 12 bases between. The CDR3 extends over 14 amino acids. Germline-derived CDR1 and CDR2 are GTSNPN and SVGIG (reference sequence). They got blood RNA out of unsorted whole blood and also pulled out germline DNA. Patients in the cohort were treatment-naive and living with chronic HBV infection. Production of TCR beta cDNA used roughly 500 ng total RNA together with a constant-region primer. Libraries of TCR beta came from three nested multiplex PCR rounds with slightly modified ARM-PCR. Amplification in the first two PCR rounds was performed using TRBV1-TRBV30 forward primers and a C-beta reverse primer for around 11 cycles each. TCRdb reprocessed the multiplex PCR reads via MiXCR and lists one record per CDR3 protein. Of 180,000 or so distinct CDR3 sequences listed, roughly three fifths were seen once; the top ten hold about 70%.

V is TRBV30 and J is TRBJ1-6, with D maybe TRBD1 (5 bases). Sequenced input: peripheral blood. The origin of this receptor is a man aged 35 to 55 with primary liver carcinoma and hepatitis B virus infection. For the CDR3, the DNA is TGTGCCTGGAGTGTAGGACAACAAATTTCACCCCTCCACTTT. This sequence encodes CAWSVGQQISPLHF.